This T cell receptor beta chain was recorded in a study of regulatory and conventional T cells in RAG deficiency. The sorted conventional CD4+ T cells were CD25-low and CD127-high, with genomic DNA sequenced. Generated by immunoSEQ multiplex PCR, the TCRdb table keeps only in-frame clones and is missing some. The sample holds 45,000 or so clones, approximately 90% seen once. The germline V gene encodes CDR1 SGDLS and CDR2 YYNGEE. V was pared by 0 bases and J by 0 bases, with 7 bases between. CDR3 length: 15 amino acids. The sample also formed part of further work on regulatory T cells. That study adds: Amplification used 52 TRBV primers and 13 TRBJ primers.

Sequenced material: CD4+ effector T cells sorted from blood. The clonotype comes from a human donor in good health. The chain joins TRBV9 to TRBJ1-5, with no clear D. The DNA of the CDR3 is TGTGCCAGCAGCGTAGGAGGGCTTAGCAATCAGCCCCAGCATTTT. Amino acids: CASSVGGLSNQPQHF.